The text below deals with one TCR beta chain. The antigen is undetermined. The PCR had 60 Vbeta and 13 Jbeta primers. Assay used: immunoSEQ multiplex PCR; TCRdb lists only in-frame clones, some missing. The sample lists 150,000 to 200,000 clones; more than 75% were seen once. The sample is drawn from a study of cytomegalovirus exposure and HLA in healthy donors. Per germline, CDR1 MNHNS and CDR2 SASEGT. Trimming stripped 2 bases from V and 1 base from J, with 14 bases between. CDR3 length: 16 amino acids. General study results and limits: Later analysis found that TCR beta chains associated with HLA were more clonally expanded than other, equally common chains. Cytomegalovirus-associated status was assigned to about 150 TCR beta chains.

Source material: PBMCs. The receptor was isolated from a woman in her twenties or thirties in good health and CMV-seropositive. The V and J genes are TRBV6-1 and TRBJ1-2; weak D call: TRBD1 (6 bases). CDR3 amino acids: CASSERGGRVNYGYTF. Here the CDR3 DNA reads TGTGCCAGCAGTGAAAGGGGGGGCAGAGTTAACTATGGCTACACCTTC.